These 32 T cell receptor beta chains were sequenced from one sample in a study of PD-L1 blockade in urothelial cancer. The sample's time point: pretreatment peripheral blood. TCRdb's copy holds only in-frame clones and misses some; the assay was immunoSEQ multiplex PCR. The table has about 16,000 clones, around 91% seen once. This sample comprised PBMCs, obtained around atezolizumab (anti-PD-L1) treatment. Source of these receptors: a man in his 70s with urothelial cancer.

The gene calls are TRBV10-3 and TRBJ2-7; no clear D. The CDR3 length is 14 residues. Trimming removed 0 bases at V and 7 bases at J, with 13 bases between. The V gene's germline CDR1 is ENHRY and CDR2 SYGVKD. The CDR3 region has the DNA TGTGCCATCAGTGAGTCAGGCTTCTCTAGAGAGCAGTACTTC. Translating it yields CAISESGFSREQYF.

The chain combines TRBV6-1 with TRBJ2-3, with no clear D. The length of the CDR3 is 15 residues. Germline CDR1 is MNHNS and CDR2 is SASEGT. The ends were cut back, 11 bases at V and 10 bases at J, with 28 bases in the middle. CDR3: CAALSRYRRPLSQYF. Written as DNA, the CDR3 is TGTGCCGCCCTTTCTCGTTACAGACGCCCTTTGTCGCAGTATTTT.

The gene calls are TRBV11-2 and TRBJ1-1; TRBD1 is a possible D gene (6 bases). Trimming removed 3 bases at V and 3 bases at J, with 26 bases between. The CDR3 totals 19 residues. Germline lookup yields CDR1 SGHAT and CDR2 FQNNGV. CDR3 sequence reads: CASSFNWFSTGRLDTEAFF. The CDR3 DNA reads TGTGCCAGCAGCTTTAACTGGTTTTCCACAGGGCGATTGGACACTGAAGCTTTCTTT.

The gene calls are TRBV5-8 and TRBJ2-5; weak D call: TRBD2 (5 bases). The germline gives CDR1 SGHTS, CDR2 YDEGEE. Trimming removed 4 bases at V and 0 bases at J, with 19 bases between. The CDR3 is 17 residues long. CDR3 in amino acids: CASSPGIWAPHQETQYF. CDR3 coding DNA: TGTGCCAGCAGCCCCGGGATCTGGGCACCTCACCAAGAGACCCAGTACTTC.

CDR3: CASSPGLAGGTQYF. CDR3 nucleotide sequence: TGCGCCAGCAGTCCCGGACTAGCGGGGGGTACGCAGTATTTT. The chain links TRBV10-2 to TRBJ2-3; 14 bases are a match to TRBD2. The V segment lost 5 bases and the J segment 8 bases; nucleotides outside the gene matches: 3. The germline CDR1 and CDR2 sequences are WSHSY and SAAADI. This CDR3 is built from 14 residues.

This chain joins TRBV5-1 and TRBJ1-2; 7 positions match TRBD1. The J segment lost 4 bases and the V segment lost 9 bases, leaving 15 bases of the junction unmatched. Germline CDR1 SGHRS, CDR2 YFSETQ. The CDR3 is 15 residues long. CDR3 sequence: CATTPGGGDGYGYTF. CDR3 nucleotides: TGCGCCACCACGCCGGGAGGGGGCGACGGCTATGGCTACACCTTC. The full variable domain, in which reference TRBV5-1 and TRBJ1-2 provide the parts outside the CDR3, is KAGVTQTPRYLIKTRGQQVTLSCSPISGHRSVSWYQQTPGQGLQFLFEYFSETQRNKGNFPGRFSGRQFSNSRSEMNVSTLELGDSALYLCATTPGGGDGYGYTFGSGTRLTVV.

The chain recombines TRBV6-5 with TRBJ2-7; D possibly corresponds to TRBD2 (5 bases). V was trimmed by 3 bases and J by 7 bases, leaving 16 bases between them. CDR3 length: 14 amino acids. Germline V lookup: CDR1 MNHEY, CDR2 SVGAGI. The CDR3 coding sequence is TGTGCCAGCAGTTATCGGGGTTGGAAAGTAGAGCAGTACTTC. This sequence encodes CASSYRGWKVEQYF.

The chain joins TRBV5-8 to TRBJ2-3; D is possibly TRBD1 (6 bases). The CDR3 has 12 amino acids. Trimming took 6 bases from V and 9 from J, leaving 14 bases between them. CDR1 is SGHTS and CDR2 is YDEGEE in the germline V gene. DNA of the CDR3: TGTGCCAGCATACCAAAGGGGGACACGCAGTATTTT. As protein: CASIPKGDTQYF.

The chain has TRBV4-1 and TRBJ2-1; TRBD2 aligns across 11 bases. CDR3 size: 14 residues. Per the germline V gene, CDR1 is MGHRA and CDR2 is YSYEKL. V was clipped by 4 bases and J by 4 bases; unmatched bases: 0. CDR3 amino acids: CASSRTSGYNEQFF. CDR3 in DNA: TGCGCCAGCAGCCGGACTAGCGGGTACAATGAGCAGTTCTTC.

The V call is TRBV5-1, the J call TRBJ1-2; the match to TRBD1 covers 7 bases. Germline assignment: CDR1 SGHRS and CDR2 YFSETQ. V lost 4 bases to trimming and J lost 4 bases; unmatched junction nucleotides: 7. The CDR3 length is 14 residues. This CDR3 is CASSPPDRSYGYTF. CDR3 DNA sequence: TGCGCCAGCAGCCCCCCGGACAGGAGCTATGGCTACACCTTC.

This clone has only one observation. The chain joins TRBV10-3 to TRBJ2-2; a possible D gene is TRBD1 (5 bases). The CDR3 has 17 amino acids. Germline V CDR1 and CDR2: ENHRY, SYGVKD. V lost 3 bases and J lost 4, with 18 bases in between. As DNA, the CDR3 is TGTGCCATCAGTGACGAGGACCCCAGGGCGAGCACCGGGGAGCTGTTTTTT. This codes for CAISDEDPRASTGELFF.

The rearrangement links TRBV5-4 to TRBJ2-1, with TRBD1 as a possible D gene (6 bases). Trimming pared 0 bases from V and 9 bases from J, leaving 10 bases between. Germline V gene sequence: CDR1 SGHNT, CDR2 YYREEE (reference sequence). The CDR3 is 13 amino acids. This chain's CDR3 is CASSLVPGAEQFF. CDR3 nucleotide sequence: TGTGCCAGCAGCTTGGTGCCAGGGGCTGAGCAGTTCTTC.

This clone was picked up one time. The DNA for the CDR3 is TGTGCCAGCAGCGTGGGTTTACCGGGACAGGGATATTCGGGAAACACCATATATTTT. It translates to CASSVGLPGQGYSGNTIYF. The chain couples TRBV9 to TRBJ1-3; 9 bases agree with TRBD1. Germline lookup yields CDR1 SGDLS and CDR2 YYNGEE. V lost 2 bases, J lost 4 bases, and 16 bases stayed unmatched. This CDR3 is built from 19 residues.

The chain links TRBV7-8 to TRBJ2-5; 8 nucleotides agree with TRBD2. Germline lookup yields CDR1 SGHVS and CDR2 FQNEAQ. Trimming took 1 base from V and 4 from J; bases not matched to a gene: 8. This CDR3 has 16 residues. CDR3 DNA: TGTGCCAGCAGCTTAGTCCTAGCGGGTGGCCGAGAGACCCAGTACTTC. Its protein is CASSLVLAGGRETQYF.

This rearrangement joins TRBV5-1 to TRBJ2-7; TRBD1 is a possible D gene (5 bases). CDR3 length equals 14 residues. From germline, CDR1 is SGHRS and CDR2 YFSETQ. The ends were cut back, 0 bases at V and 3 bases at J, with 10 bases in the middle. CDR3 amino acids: CASSLVGEGYEQYF. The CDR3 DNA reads TGCGCCAGCAGCTTGGTAGGGGAAGGCTACGAGCAGTACTTC.

CDR3 residues: CARQAGTGESHEQYF. CDR3 nucleotides: TGTGCCAGGCAGGCCGGGACAGGGGAATCTCACGAGCAGTACTTC. This rearrangement joins TRBV6-4 to TRBJ2-7; 10 bases are a match to TRBD1. Germline assignment: CDR1 MRHNA and CDR2 SNTAGT. V lost 9 bases and J lost 5; bases outside the gene matches: 13. CDR3 size: 15 residues.

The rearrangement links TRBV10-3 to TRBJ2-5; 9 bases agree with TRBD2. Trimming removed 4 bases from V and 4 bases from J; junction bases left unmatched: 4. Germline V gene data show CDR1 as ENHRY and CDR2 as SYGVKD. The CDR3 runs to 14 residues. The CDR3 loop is CAISGTSVRETQYF. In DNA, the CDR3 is TGTGCCATCAGTGGGACTAGCGTTAGAGAGACCCAGTACTTC.

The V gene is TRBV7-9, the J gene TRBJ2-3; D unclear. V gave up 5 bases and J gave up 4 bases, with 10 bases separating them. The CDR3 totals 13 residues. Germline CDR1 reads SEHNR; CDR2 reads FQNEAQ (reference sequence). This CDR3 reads CASSDTYPDTQYF. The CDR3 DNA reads TGTGCCAGCAGCGATACCTACCCAGATACGCAGTATTTT.

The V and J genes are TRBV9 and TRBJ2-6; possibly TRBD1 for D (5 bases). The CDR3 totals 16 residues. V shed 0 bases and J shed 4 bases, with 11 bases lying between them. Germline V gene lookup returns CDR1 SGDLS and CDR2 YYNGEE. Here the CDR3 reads CASSVETVPGANVLTF. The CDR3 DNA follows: TGTGCCAGCAGCGTAGAGACAGTCCCCGGGGCCAACGTCCTGACTTTC.

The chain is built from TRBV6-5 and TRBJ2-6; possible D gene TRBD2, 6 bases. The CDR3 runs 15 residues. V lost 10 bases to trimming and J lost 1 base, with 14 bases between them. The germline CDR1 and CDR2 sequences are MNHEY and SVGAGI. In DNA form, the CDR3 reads TGTGCCACCAGGGCGGGATTTTCTGGGGCCAACGTCCTGACTTTC. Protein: CATRAGFSGANVLTF.

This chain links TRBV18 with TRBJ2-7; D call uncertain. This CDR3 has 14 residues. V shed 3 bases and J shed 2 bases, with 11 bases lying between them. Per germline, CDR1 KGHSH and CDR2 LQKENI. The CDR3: CASSPLWATYEQYF. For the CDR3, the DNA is TGTGCCAGCTCACCCCTTTGGGCCACCTACGAGCAGTACTTC.

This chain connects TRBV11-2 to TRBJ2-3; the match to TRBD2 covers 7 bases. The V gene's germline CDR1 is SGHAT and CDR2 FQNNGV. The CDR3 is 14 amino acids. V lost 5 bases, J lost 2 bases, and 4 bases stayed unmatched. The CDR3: CASSAGTNTDTQYF. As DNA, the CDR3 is TGTGCCAGCAGCGCAGGGACTAACACAGATACGCAGTATTTT.

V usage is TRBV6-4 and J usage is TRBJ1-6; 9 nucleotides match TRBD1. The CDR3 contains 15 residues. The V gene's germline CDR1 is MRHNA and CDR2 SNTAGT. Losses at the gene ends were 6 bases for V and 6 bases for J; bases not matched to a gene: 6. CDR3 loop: CASRNRGQLNSPLHF. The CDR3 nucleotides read TGTGCCAGCAGAAACAGGGGGCAACTTAATTCACCCCTCCACTTT.

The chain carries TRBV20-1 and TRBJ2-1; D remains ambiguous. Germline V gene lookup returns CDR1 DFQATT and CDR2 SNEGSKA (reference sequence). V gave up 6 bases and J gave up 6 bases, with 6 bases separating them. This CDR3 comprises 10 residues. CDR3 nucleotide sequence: TGCAGTGCAGCCACCAATGAGCAGTTCTTC. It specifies CSAATNEQFF.

The CDR3 region has the DNA TGTGCCAGCAGCACTACGAGCGGGGGGCTATACAATGAGCAGTTCTTC. Encoded protein: CASSTTSGGLYNEQFF. This rearrangement joins TRBV5-4 to TRBJ2-1, with 9 positions matching TRBD2. This CDR3 is 16 amino acids long. Germline V lookup: CDR1 SGHNT, CDR2 YYREEE (reference sequence). V shed 4 bases and J 4 bases; nucleotides not matched to a gene: 9.

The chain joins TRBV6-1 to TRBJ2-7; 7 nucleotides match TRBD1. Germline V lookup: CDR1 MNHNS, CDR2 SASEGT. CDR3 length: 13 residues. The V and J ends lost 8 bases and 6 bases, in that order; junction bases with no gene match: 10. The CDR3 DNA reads TGTGCCAGCGGAACAGGGGTAATCGCCGAGCAGTACTTC. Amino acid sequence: CASGTGVIAEQYF.

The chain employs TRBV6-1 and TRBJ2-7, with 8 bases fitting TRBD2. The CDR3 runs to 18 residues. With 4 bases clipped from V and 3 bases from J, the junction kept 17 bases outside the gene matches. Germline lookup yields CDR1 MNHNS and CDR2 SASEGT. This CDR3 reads CASSVDRGGRLGGYEQYF. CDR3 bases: TGTGCCAGCAGTGTTGATCGGGGGGGCCGGCTTGGCGGCTACGAGCAGTACTTC.

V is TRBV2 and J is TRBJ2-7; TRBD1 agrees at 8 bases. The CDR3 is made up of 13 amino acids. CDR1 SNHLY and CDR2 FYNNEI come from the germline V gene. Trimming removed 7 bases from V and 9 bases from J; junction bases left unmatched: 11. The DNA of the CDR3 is TGTGCCAGCATTCGGGGACAGGCATCAGGGCAGTACTTC. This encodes CASIRGQASGQYF.

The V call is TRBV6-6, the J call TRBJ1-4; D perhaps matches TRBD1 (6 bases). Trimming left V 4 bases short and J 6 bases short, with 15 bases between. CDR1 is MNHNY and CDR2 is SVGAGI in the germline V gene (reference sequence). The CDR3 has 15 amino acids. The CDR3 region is CASSSPDRNHEKLFF. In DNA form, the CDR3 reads TGTGCCAGCAGTTCTCCGGACAGAAATCATGAAAAACTGTTTTTT.

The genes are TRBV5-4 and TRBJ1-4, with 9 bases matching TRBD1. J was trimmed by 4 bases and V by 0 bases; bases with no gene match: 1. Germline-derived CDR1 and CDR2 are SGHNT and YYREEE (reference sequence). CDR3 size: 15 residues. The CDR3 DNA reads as TGTGCCAGCAGCTTGGTGACAGGGGGTAATGAAAAACTGTTTTTT. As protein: CASSLVTGGNEKLFF.

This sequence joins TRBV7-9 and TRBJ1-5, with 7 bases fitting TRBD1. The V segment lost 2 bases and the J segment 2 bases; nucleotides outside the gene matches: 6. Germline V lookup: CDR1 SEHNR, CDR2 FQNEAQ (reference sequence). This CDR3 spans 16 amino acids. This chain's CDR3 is CASSLSEGAGNQPQHF. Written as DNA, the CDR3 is TGTGCCAGCAGCTTATCGGAGGGGGCGGGCAATCAGCCCCAGCATTTT.

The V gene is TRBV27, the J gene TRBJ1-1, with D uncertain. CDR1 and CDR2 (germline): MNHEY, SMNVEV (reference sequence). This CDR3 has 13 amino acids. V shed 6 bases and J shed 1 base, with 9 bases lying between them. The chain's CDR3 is CASSLGQNTEAFF. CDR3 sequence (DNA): TGTGCCAGCAGCTTAGGGCAGAACACTGAAGCTTTCTTT.